Presented here are 2 T cell receptor beta chains from one specimen sequenced in a study of T-cell memory formation after mild COVID-19. TCRdb re-called the 5' RACE reads through MiXCR, storing one row per CDR3 protein. The sample contains hundreds of thousands of distinct CDR3 sequences, roughly 17% of which appear only once. The sequencing sample was made of PBMCs or a T cell subset sorted from them (not recorded which). The receptors come from an adult woman who had mild COVID-19 (a few samples of this study predate the infection). Cell type and time point are not known.

The gene calls are TRBV19 and TRBJ2-1; the match to TRBD2 covers 8 bases. V trimming: 4 bases; J trimming: 4 bases; junction bases outside the gene matches: 3. From germline, CDR1 is LNHDA and CDR2 SQIVND (reference sequence). The CDR3 is 14 residues long. CDR3 in amino acids: CASSSTSGYNEQFF. CDR3 in DNA: TGTGCCAGTAGTAGCACTAGCGGTTACAATGAGCAGTTCTTC.

This clonotype was detected a few times. V is TRBV7-9 and J is TRBJ2-7; 7 bases match TRBD1. Germline lookup yields CDR1 SEHNR and CDR2 FQNEAQ (reference sequence). This CDR3 has 13 residues. V dropped 5 bases and J dropped 6; count of bases not matched to a gene: 7. The CDR3 reads CASSPDRVSEQYF. The CDR3, as DNA: TGTGCCAGCAGCCCAGACAGGGTATCCGAGCAGTACTTC.